These T cell receptor beta chains were read from a single sample in a study of T cells in Graves' hyperthyroidism and ophthalmopathy. TCRdb used MiXCR to reprocess the multiplex PCR reads, holding one entry per CDR3 protein. The sample holds 600,000 to 900,000 distinct CDR3 sequences; roughly 17% are singletons and the top ten take under 9.5%. The sequenced sample consisted of blood. These receptors all stem from a man younger than 30 with Graves' hyperthyroidism. The CDR3 runs from the conserved cysteine through the conserved F or W. The order of the fields is CDR3 protein, CDR3 DNA, D gene, clone size, V gene, J gene. D genes are given only for firm matches. Expanded clones are given a class, and other clones once, few, many or no size at all.

CDR3 protein: CASSLETSGNNEQFF; CDR3 DNA: TGTGCCAGCAGCTTGGAAACTAGCGGAAACAATGAGCAGTTCTTC; D gene: TRBD2; clone size: many; V gene: TRBV5-6; J gene: TRBJ2-1
CDR3 protein: CASSLNRDRYTGELFF; CDR3 DNA: TGTGCCAGCAGCTTAAATCGGGACAGATACACCGGGGAGCTGTTTTTT; D gene: TRBD1; clone size: .; V gene: TRBV5-6; J gene: TRBJ2-2
CDR3 protein: CSARDLGLAGGRGRPDTQYF; CDR3 DNA: TGCAGTGCTAGAGACCTTGGACTAGCGGGAGGCCGGGGGAGACCAGATACGCAGTATTTT; D gene: TRBD2; clone size: few; V gene: TRBV20-1; J gene: TRBJ2-3
CDR3 protein: CASSQGPGAHQPQHF; CDR3 DNA: TGTGCCAGCAGCCAAGGTCCTGGGGCCCATCAGCCCCAGCATTTT; D gene: .; clone size: .; V gene: TRBV3-1; J gene: TRBJ1-5
CDR3 protein: CASSYRDRGLLYGYTF; CDR3 DNA: TGTGCCAGCTCATACCGGGACAGGGGATTATTATATGGCTACACCTTC; D gene: TRBD1; clone size: .; V gene: TRBV6-1; J gene: TRBJ1-2
CDR3 protein: CAARGRLGSTDTQYF; CDR3 DNA: TGTGCCGCTAGAGGCCGGCTAGGGAGCACAGATACGCAGTATTTT; D gene: .; clone size: many; V gene: TRBV7-2; J gene: TRBJ2-3
CDR3 protein: CASIPGQTNTGELFF; CDR3 DNA: TGTGCCAGCATCCCGGGACAGACGAACACCGGGGAGCTGTTTTTT; D gene: TRBD1; clone size: many; V gene: TRBV28; J gene: TRBJ2-2
CDR3 protein: CASSIQGYGYTF; CDR3 DNA: TGTGCCAGCAGCATACAGGGCTATGGCTACACCTTC; D gene: .; clone size: many; V gene: TRBV28; J gene: TRBJ1-2
CDR3 protein: CATLGNEKLFF; CDR3 DNA: TGTGCCACCCTCGGAAATGAAAAACTGTTTTTT; D gene: .; clone size: .; V gene: TRBV7-9; J gene: TRBJ1-4
CDR3 protein: CASSPTVAKNIQYF; CDR3 DNA: TGTGCCAGCAGTCCTACAGTGGCCAAAAACATTCAGTACTTC; D gene: .; clone size: few; V gene: TRBV5-5; J gene: TRBJ2-4
CDR3 protein: CASSLVRASQSYNEQFF; CDR3 DNA: TGTGCCAGCAGCTTAGTCCGCGCTAGTCAGTCCTACAATGAGCAGTTCTTC; D gene: .; clone size: few; V gene: TRBV11-2; J gene: TRBJ2-1
CDR3 protein: CASRTFPGQGRQPQHF; CDR3 DNA: TGTGCCAGTAGGACCTTCCCGGGACAGGGTAGACAGCCCCAGCATTTT; D gene: TRBD1; clone size: few; V gene: TRBV19; J gene: TRBJ1-5
CDR3 protein: CSARDLLGTNTGELFF; CDR3 DNA: TGCAGTGCTAGAGATCTCCTAGGAACGAACACCGGGGAGCTGTTTTTT; D gene: .; clone size: few; V gene: TRBV20-1; J gene: TRBJ2-2
CDR3 protein: CASSLWGAGTDEQYF; CDR3 DNA: TGTGCCAGCAGTTTGTGGGGGGCAGGGACGGACGAGCAGTACTTC; D gene: .; clone size: many; V gene: TRBV28; J gene: TRBJ2-7
CDR3 protein: CASSQATLGVEAFF; CDR3 DNA: TGTGCCAGCAGCCAAGCCACGTTGGGGGTCGAAGCTTTCTTT; D gene: .; clone size: many; V gene: TRBV3-1; J gene: TRBJ1-1
CDR3 protein: CASSPRQADTEAFF; CDR3 DNA: TGTGCCAGCAGCCCCCGACAGGCGGACACTGAAGCTTTCTTT; D gene: .; clone size: many; V gene: TRBV3-2; J gene: TRBJ1-1
CDR3 protein: CASTSRGTSGGTGELFF; CDR3 DNA: TGTGCCAGCACCTCCCGGGGGACTAGCGGGGGTACCGGGGAGCTGTTTTTT; D gene: TRBD2; clone size: many; V gene: TRBV28; J gene: TRBJ2-2
CDR3 protein: CASSDRRTGGVGYTF; CDR3 DNA: TGTGCCAGCAGTGACCGCCGGACAGGGGGCGTTGGCTACACCTTC; D gene: TRBD1; clone size: .; V gene: TRBV28; J gene: TRBJ1-2
CDR3 protein: CASSKQPSYEQYF; CDR3 DNA: TGTGCCAGCAGCAAGCAGCCGTCCTACGAGCAGTACTTC; D gene: .; clone size: few; V gene: TRBV6-1; J gene: TRBJ2-7
CDR3 protein: CASSLVSRDKHQETQYF; CDR3 DNA: TGTGCCAGCAGTTTAGTTTCCCGGGACAAGCACCAAGAGACCCAGTACTTC; D gene: .; clone size: many; V gene: TRBV28; J gene: TRBJ2-5
CDR3 protein: CASRDLAPASSGNTIYF; CDR3 DNA: TGTGCCAGCCGAGACCTAGCGCCCGCCTCCTCTGGAAACACCATATATTTT; D gene: .; clone size: .; V gene: TRBV12-3/TRBV12-4; J gene: TRBJ1-3
CDR3 protein: CAISYDRNEQYF; CDR3 DNA: TGTGCCATCAGCTACGACAGGAACGAGCAGTACTTC; D gene: .; clone size: .; V gene: TRBV10-3; J gene: TRBJ2-7
CDR3 protein: CASSPDRGLAGELFF; CDR3 DNA: TGTGCCAGCAGCCCGGACAGGGGGCTGGCCGGGGAGCTGTTTTTT; D gene: TRBD1; clone size: .; V gene: TRBV7-9; J gene: TRBJ2-2
CDR3 protein: CSARPALGNQPQHF; CDR3 DNA: TGCAGTGCTAGACCAGCCTTGGGCAATCAGCCCCAGCATTTT; D gene: .; clone size: few; V gene: TRBV20-1; J gene: TRBJ1-5
CDR3 protein: CSLDGETQYF; CDR3 DNA: TGCAGTCTTGACGGGGAGACCCAGTACTTC; D gene: .; clone size: few; V gene: TRBV20-1; J gene: TRBJ2-5
CDR3 protein: CASSIDLASYEQYF; CDR3 DNA: TGTGCCAGTAGTATAGATCTAGCGAGCTACGAGCAGTACTTC; D gene: .; clone size: .; V gene: TRBV19; J gene: TRBJ2-7
CDR3 protein: CASSQDRGMVAFF; CDR3 DNA: TGTGCCAGCAGCCAAGATCGTGGGATGGTGGCTTTCTTT; D gene: .; clone size: .; V gene: TRBV3-1; J gene: TRBJ1-1
CDR3 protein: CASSFTVAGFHEQFF; CDR3 DNA: TGTGCCAGCAGTTTTACTGTAGCTGGATTCCATGAGCAGTTCTTC; D gene: .; clone size: many; V gene: TRBV28; J gene: TRBJ2-1
CDR3 protein: CASFPGHGNTEAFF; CDR3 DNA: TGTGCCAGCTTCCCGGGACACGGGAACACTGAAGCTTTCTTT; D gene: .; clone size: .; V gene: TRBV18; J gene: TRBJ1-1
CDR3 protein: CSVAPQGADQPQHF; CDR3 DNA: TGCAGCGTTGCCCCCCAGGGGGCTGATCAGCCCCAGCATTTT; D gene: TRBD1; clone size: .; V gene: TRBV29-1; J gene: TRBJ1-5
CDR3 protein: CAWSVLRGGYEQYF; CDR3 DNA: TGTGCCTGGAGTGTACTGAGGGGCGGCTACGAGCAGTACTTC; D gene: .; clone size: many; V gene: TRBV30; J gene: TRBJ2-7
CDR3 protein: CASSPGTSGSVHEQYF; CDR3 DNA: TGTGCCAGCAGCCCGGGGACTAGCGGGAGTGTCCACGAGCAGTACTTC; D gene: TRBD2; clone size: many; V gene: TRBV3-1; J gene: TRBJ2-7
CDR3 protein: CASSSGLSQGEQYF; CDR3 DNA: TGTGCCAGCAGTAGCGGACTGAGTCAAGGCGAGCAGTACTTC; D gene: .; clone size: few; V gene: TRBV6-1; J gene: TRBJ2-7
CDR3 protein: CASSEPSRLAGKNTDTQYF; CDR3 DNA: TGTGCCAGCAGTGAACCCTCCCGACTAGCGGGAAAAAACACAGATACGCAGTATTTT; D gene: TRBD2; clone size: many; V gene: TRBV2; J gene: TRBJ2-3
CDR3 protein: CASSLDGQGNYGYTF; CDR3 DNA: TGCGCCAGCAGCTTGGATGGACAGGGTAACTATGGCTACACCTTC; D gene: TRBD1; clone size: .; V gene: TRBV5-1; J gene: TRBJ1-2
CDR3 protein: CASTGGPLNNEQFF; CDR3 DNA: TGTGCCAGCACCGGGGGCCCGCTTAACAATGAGCAGTTCTTC; D gene: .; clone size: few; V gene: TRBV6-2/TRBV6-3; J gene: TRBJ2-1
CDR3 protein: CASSSTIGTNEKLFF; CDR3 DNA: TGTGCCAGCAGCTCGACGATTGGGACTAATGAAAAACTGTTTTTT; D gene: .; clone size: few; V gene: TRBV7-2; J gene: TRBJ1-4
CDR3 protein: CSARQLLTGEQYF; CDR3 DNA: TGCAGTGCTAGACAACTTCTAACGGGGGAGCAGTACTTC; D gene: .; clone size: many; V gene: TRBV20-1; J gene: TRBJ2-7
CDR3 protein: CASSQLGSAGPTGELFF; CDR3 DNA: TGTGCCAGCAGCCAACTTGGCTCGGCGGGACCCACCGGGGAGCTGTTTTTT; D gene: .; clone size: many; V gene: TRBV3-1; J gene: TRBJ2-2
CDR3 protein: CASSIQPGPSYEQYF; CDR3 DNA: TGTGCCAGTAGTATCCAACCGGGGCCCTCCTACGAGCAGTACTTC; D gene: .; clone size: .; V gene: TRBV19; J gene: TRBJ2-7
CDR3 protein: CASSPLDGGNEQFF; CDR3 DNA: TGTGCCAGCAGTCCCCTCGACGGTGGCAATGAGCAGTTCTTC; D gene: .; clone size: many; V gene: TRBV6-2/TRBV6-3; J gene: TRBJ2-1
CDR3 protein: CASSVQGRDEQFF; CDR3 DNA: TGTGCCAGCAGTGTACAGGGTAGGGATGAGCAGTTCTTC; D gene: .; clone size: many; V gene: TRBV2; J gene: TRBJ2-1
CDR3 protein: CATLGRVNSPLHF; CDR3 DNA: TGTGCCACCCTAGGCAGGGTCAATTCACCCCTCCACTTT; D gene: .; clone size: many; V gene: TRBV10-3; J gene: TRBJ1-6